The T cell receptor beta chain under discussion was sequenced for a study of cytomegalovirus exposure and HLA in healthy donors. This clone occurred once. Antigen unknown. The CDR3 covers 19 residues. The V gene end was trimmed by 5 bases and the J gene end by 1 base; junction bases not matched to a gene: 16. The germline CDR1 and CDR2 sequences are SGHTA and FQGNSA. 13 Jbeta primers and 60 Vbeta primers were used for the PCR. Only in-frame clones appear in the TCRdb table, and some are missing; sequencing was by immunoSEQ multiplex PCR. The sample shows more than 65,000 clones, approximately 82% of them seen only once. Findings and limits, study-wide: Both high specificity and high sensitivity reportedly marked the classifier's diagnosis of cytomegalovirus status. Cytomegalovirus association was listed for about 180 TCR beta chains. There were reportedly fewer N-insertions in an Asian-associated ancestry cluster than the roughly 700-donor mean, in a later analysis.

Material: PBMCs. The chain combines TRBV7-2 with TRBJ2-1; 8 nucleotides match TRBD2. The origin of this receptor is a young man in good health and CMV-seronegative. As DNA, the CDR3 is TGTGCCAGCAGCCCGGGACTAGGCCAACCGAAAAAATCCTACAATGAGCAGTTCTTC. It yields the protein CASSPGLGQPKKSYNEQFF. Based on the CDR3 plus reference TRBV7-2 and TRBJ2-1, the full variable domain is GAGVSQSPSNKVTEKGKDVELRCDPISGHTALYWYRQSLGQGLEFLIYFQGNSAPDKSGLPSDRFSAERTGGSVSTLTIQRTQQEDSAVYLCASSPGLGQPKKSYNEQFFGPGTRLTVL.